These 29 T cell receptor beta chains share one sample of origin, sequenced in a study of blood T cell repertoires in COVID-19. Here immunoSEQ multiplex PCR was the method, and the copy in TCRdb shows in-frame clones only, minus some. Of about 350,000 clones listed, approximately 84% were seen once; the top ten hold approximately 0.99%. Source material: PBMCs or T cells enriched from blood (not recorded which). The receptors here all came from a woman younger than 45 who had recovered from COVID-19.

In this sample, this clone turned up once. The DNA for the CDR3 is TGTGCCAGCAGCTCCAATACGCAGTATTTT. This codes for CASSSNTQYF. This chain uses TRBV7-2 with TRBJ2-3; D uncertain. Germline CDR1 is SGHTA and CDR2 is FQGNSA. V dropped 4 bases and J dropped 7 bases, with 3 bases sitting between them. CDR3 length equals 10 residues.

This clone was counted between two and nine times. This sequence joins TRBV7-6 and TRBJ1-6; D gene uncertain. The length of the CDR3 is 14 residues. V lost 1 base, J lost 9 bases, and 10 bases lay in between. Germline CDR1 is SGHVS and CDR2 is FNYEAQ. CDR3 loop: CASSLGSTGSPLHF. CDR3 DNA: TGTGCCAGCAGCTTAGGGTCAACGGGTTCACCCCTCCACTTT.

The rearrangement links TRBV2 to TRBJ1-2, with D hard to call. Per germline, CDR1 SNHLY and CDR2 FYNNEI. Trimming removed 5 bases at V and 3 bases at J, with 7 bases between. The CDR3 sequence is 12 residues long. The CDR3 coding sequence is TGTGCCAGCAGTAAAGGAGACTATGGCTACACCTTC. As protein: CASSKGDYGYTF.

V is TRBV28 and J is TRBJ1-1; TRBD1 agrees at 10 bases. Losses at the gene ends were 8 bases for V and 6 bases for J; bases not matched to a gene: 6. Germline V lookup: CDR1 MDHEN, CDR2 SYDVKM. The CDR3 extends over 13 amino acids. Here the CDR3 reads CASSDRGIAEAFF. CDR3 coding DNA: TGTGCCAGCTCGGACAGGGGGATAGCTGAAGCTTTCTTT. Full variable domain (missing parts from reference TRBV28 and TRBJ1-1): DVKVTQSSRYLVKRTGEKVFLECVQDMDHENMFWYRQDPGLGLRLIYFSYDVKMKEKGDIPEGYSVSREKKERFSLILESASTNQTSMYLCASSDRGIAEAFFGQGTRLTVV.

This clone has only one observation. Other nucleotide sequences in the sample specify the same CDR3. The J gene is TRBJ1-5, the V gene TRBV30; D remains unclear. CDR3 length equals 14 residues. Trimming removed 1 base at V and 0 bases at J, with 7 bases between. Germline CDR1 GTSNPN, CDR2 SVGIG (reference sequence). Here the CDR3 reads CAWSGGNSNQPQHF. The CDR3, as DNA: TGTGCCTGGAGTGGAGGCAATAGCAATCAGCCCCAGCATTTT.

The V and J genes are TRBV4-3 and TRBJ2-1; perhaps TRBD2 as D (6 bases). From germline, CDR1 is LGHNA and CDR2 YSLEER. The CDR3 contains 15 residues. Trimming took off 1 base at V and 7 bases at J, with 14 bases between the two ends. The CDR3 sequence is CASSQGGGFGNEQFF. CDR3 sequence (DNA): TGCGCCAGCAGCCAAGGTGGGGGGTTCGGGAATGAGCAGTTCTTC.

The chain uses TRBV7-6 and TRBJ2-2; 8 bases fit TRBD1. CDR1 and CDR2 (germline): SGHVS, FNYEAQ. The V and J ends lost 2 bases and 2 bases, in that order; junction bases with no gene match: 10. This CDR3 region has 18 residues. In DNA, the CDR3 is TGTGCCAGCAGCTTACCGGCAGGGGGCCGGCAAAACACCGGGGAGCTGTTTTTT. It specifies CASSLPAGGRQNTGELFF.

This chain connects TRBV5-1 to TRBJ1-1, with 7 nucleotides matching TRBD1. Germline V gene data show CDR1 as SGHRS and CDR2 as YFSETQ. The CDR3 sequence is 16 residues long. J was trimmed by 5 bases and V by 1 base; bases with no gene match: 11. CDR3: CASSLLAGGAGTEAFF. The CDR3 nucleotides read TGCGCCAGCAGCTTGTTGGCAGGGGGTGCGGGGACTGAAGCTTTCTTT.

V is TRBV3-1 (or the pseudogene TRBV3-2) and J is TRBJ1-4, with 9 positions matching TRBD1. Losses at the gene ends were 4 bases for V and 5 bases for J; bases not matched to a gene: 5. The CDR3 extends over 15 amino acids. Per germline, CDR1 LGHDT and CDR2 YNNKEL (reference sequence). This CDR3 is CASSPGGTGNEKLFF. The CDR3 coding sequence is TGTGCCAGCAGCCCAGGAGGGACAGGGAATGAAAAACTGTTTTTT.

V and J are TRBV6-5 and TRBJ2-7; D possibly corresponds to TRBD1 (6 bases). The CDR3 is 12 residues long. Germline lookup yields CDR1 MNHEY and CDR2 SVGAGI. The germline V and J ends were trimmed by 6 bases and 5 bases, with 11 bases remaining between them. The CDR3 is CASSVNRDEQYF. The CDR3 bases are TGTGCCAGCAGCGTCAACAGGGACGAGCAGTACTTC.

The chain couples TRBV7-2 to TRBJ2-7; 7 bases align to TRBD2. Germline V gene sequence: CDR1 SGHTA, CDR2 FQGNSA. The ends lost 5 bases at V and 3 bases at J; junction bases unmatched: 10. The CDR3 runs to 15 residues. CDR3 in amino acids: CASSPSASGGYEQYF. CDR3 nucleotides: TGTGCCAGCAGCCCTTCCGCATCGGGGGGCTACGAGCAGTACTTC.

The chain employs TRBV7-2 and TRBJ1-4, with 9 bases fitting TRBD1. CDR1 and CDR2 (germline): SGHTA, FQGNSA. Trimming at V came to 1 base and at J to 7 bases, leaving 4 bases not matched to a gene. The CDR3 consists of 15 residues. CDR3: CASSLVQGAGEKLFF. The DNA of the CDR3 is TGTGCCAGCAGCTTAGTACAGGGGGCCGGTGAAAAACTGTTTTTT.

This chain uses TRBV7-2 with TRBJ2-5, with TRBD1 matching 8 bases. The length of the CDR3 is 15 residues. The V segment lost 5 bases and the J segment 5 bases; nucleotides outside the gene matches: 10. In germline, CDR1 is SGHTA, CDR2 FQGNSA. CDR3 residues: CASSEDSRGRETQYF. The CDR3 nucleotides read TGTGCCAGCAGCGAAGATAGCAGGGGGCGGGAGACCCAGTACTTC.

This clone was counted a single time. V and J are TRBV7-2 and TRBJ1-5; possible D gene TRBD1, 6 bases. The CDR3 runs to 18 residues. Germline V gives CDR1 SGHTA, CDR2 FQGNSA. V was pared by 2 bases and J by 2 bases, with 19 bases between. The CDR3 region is CASSLRIGRGVGNQPQHF. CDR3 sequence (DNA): TGTGCCAGCAGCTTAAGAATTGGCAGGGGTGTGGGCAATCAGCCCCAGCATTTT.

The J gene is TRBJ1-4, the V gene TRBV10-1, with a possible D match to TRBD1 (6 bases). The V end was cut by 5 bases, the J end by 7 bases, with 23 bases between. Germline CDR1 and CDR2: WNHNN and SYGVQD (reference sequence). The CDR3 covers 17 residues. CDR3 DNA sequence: TGCGCCAGCAGTAAAGGACAGTACGGATCCGATCCTGAAAAACTGTTTTTT. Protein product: CASSKGQYGSDPEKLFF.

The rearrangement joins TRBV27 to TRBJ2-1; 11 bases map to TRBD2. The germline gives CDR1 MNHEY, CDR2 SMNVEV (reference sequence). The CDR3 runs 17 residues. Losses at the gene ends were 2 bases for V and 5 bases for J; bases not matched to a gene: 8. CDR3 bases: TGTGCCAGCAGTTTACGTCAGCTAGCGGGGGGCAACAATGAGCAGTTCTTC. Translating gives CASSLRQLAGGNNEQFF.

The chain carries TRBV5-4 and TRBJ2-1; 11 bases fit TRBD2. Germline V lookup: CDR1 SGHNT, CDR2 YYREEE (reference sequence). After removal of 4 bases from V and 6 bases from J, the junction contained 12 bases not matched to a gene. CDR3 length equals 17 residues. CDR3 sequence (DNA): TGTGCCAGCAGCGTTGTGGCTCTAGCGGGGGGTGGCAATGAGCAGTTCTTC. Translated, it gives CASSVVALAGGGNEQFF.

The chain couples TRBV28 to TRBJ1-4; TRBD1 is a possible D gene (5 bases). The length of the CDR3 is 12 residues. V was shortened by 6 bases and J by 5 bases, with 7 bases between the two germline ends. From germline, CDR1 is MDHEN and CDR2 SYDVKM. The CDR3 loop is CASRAGNEKLFF. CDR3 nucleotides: TGTGCCAGCAGGGCAGGGAATGAAAAACTGTTTTTT.

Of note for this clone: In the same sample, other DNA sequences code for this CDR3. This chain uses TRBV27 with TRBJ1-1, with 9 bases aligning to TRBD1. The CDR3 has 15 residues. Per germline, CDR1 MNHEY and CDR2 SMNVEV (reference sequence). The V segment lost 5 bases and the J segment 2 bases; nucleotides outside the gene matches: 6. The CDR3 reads CASSPIQGANTEAFF. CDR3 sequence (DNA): TGTGCCAGCAGTCCGATACAGGGGGCAAACACTGAAGCTTTCTTT.

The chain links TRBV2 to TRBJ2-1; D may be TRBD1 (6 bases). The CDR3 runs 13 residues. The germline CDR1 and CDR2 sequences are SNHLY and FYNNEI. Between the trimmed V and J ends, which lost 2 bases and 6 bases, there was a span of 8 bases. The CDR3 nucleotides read TGTGCCAGCAGTGAAATAGGGGGCAATGAGCAGTTCTTC. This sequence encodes CASSEIGGNEQFF.

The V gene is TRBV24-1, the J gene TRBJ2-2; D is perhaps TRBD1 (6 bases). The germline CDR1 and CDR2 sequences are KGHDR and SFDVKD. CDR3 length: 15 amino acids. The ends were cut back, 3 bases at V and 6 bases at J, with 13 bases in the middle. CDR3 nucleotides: TGTGCCACCAGTGATCCTACCGAGGGGGCCGGGGAGCTGTTTTTT. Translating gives CATSDPTEGAGELFF.

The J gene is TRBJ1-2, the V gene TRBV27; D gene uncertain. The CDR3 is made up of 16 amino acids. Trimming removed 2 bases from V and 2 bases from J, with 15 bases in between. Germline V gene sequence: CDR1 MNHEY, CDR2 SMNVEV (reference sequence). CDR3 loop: CASSLKVRGSNYGYTF. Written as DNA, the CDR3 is TGTGCCAGCAGTTTAAAGGTGAGAGGTTCGAACTATGGCTACACCTTC.

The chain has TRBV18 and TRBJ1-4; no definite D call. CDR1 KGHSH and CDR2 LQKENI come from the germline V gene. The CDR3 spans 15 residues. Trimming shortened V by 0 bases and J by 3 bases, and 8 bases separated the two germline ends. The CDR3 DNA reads TGTGCCAGCTCACCACCCGGAGATGCTAATGAAAAACTGTTTTTT. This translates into CASSPPGDANEKLFF.

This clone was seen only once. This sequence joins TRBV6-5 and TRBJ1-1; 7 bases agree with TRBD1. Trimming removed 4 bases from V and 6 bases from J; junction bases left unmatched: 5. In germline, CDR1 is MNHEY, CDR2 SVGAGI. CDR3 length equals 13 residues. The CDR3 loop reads CASSLTGWAEAFF. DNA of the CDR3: TGTGCCAGCAGTTTGACAGGGTGGGCTGAAGCTTTCTTT.

The CDR3 DNA reads TGTGCCAGCAGCCCTGGGTGGGGCGGCGATACGCAGTATTTT. Its protein product is CASSPGWGGDTQYF. The chain employs TRBV7-2 and TRBJ2-3; TRBD1 might be the D (5 bases). Trimming took 5 bases from V and 6 from J, leaving 15 bases between them. This CDR3 has 14 amino acids. CDR1 and CDR2 from the germline V gene are SGHTA and FQGNSA. The whole variable domain, remainder taken from reference TRBV7-2 and TRBJ2-3, is GAGVSQSPSNKVTEKGKDVELRCDPISGHTALYWYRQSLGQGLEFLIYFQGNSAPDKSGLPSDRFSAERTGGSVSTLTIQRTQQEDSAVYLCASSPGWGGDTQYFGPGTRLTVL.

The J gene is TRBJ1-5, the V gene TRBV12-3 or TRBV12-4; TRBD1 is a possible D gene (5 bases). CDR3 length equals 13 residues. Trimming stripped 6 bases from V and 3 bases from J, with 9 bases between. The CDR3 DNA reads TGTGCCAGCAGGCAGGGACTCAATCAGCCCCAGCATTTT. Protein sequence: CASRQGLNQPQHF.

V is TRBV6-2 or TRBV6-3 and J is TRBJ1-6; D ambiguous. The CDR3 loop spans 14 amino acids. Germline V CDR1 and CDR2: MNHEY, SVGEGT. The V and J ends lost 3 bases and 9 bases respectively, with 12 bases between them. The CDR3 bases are TGTGCCAGCAGTTATGAGCCTCGGGGTTCACCCCTCCACTTT. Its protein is CASSYEPRGSPLHF.

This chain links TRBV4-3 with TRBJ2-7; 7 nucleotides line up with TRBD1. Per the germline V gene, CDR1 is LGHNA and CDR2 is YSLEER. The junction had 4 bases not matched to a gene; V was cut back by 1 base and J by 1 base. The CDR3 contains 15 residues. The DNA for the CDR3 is TGCGCCAGCAGCCAAGGGTTGGGACAGTCCTACGAGCAGTACTTC. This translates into CASSQGLGQSYEQYF.

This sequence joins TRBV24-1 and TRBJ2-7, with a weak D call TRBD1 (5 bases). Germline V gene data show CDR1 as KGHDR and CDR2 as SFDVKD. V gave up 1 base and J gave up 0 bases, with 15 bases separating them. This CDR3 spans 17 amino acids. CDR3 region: CATSDFGATPFSYEQYF. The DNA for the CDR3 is TGTGCCACCAGTGATTTTGGGGCTACTCCCTTCTCCTACGAGCAGTACTTC.